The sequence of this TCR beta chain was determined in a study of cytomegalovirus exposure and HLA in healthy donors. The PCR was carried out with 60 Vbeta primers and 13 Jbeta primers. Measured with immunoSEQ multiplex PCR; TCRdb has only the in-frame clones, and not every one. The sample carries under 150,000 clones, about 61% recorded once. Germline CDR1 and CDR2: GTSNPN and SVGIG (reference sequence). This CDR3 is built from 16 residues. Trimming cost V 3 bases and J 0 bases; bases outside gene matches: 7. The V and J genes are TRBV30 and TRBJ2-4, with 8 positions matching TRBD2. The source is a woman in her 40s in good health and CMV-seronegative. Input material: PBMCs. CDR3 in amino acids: CAWSQLAVLAKNIQYF. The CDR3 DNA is TGTGCCTGGAGCCAACTAGCGGTGCTAGCCAAAAACATTCAGTACTTC.